This T cell receptor beta chain was identified in a study of blood T cell repertoires in COVID-19. Study context: Sites in the United States, Italy and Spain provided acute and convalescent COVID-19 samples.

In the original workflow: How many nucleated cells were present was estimated from reference gene primer amplification. Measured with immunoSEQ multiplex PCR; TCRdb has only the in-frame clones, and not every one. D and trimming come from the DNA, and the V and J calls and clone size come from that table. The sample lists about 130,000 clones, roughly 80% occurring once. The sequence came from a woman aged 45-60 years with acute or convalescent COVID-19. The sequenced material came from peripheral blood.

In DNA, the CDR3 is TGTGCCAGCAGTGTGGGACAGACGAACACTGAAGCTTTCTTT. Translated: CASSVGQTNTEAFF. The chain has TRBV2 and TRBJ1-1, with 7 bases identical to TRBD1. The CDR3 is made up of 14 amino acids. CDR1 and CDR2 from the germline V gene are SNHLY and FYNNEI. V trimming: 4 bases; J trimming: 1 base; junction bases outside the gene matches: 3.